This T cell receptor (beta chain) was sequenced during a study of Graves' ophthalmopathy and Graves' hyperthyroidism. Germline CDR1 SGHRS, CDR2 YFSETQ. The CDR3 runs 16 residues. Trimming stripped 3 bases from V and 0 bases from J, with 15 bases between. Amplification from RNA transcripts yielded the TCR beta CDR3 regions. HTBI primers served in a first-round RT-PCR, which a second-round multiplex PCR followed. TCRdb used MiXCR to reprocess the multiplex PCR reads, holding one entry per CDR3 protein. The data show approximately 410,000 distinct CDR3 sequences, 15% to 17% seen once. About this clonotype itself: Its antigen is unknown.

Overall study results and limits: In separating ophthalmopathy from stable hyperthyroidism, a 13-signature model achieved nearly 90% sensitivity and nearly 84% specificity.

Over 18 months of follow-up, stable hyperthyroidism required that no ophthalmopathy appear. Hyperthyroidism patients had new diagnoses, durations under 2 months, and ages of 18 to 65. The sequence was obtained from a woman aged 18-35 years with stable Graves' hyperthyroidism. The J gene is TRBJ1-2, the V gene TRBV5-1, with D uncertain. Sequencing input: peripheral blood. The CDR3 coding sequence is TGCGCCAGCAGCTCCCTGACCGTTCCCTCTAACTATGGCTACACCTTC. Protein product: CASSSLTVPSNYGYTF.